Included here is one TCR beta chain sequence, with context. Germline values: CDR1 MGHRA, CDR2 YSYEKL. The CDR3 is 14 amino acids. Trimming took 0 bases from V and 5 from J, leaving 11 bases between them. MiXCR was run by TCRdb on the 5' RACE reads, yielding one entry per CDR3 protein. The table has over 70,000 distinct CDR3 sequences, 13% to 15% seen once. This sample was taken from a study of early T cells in non-severe SARS-CoV-2 infection. The clonotype originates from an adult who was a healthcare worker with PCR-confirmed SARS-CoV-2 infection or an uninfected control (not recorded which). The sample consisted of whole blood, taken at baseline. This chain connects TRBV4-1 to TRBJ2-7; no definite D call. The CDR3 loop is CASSQDSNVDEQYF. CDR3 in DNA: TGCGCCAGCAGCCAAGATAGCAACGTGGACGAGCAGTACTTC.